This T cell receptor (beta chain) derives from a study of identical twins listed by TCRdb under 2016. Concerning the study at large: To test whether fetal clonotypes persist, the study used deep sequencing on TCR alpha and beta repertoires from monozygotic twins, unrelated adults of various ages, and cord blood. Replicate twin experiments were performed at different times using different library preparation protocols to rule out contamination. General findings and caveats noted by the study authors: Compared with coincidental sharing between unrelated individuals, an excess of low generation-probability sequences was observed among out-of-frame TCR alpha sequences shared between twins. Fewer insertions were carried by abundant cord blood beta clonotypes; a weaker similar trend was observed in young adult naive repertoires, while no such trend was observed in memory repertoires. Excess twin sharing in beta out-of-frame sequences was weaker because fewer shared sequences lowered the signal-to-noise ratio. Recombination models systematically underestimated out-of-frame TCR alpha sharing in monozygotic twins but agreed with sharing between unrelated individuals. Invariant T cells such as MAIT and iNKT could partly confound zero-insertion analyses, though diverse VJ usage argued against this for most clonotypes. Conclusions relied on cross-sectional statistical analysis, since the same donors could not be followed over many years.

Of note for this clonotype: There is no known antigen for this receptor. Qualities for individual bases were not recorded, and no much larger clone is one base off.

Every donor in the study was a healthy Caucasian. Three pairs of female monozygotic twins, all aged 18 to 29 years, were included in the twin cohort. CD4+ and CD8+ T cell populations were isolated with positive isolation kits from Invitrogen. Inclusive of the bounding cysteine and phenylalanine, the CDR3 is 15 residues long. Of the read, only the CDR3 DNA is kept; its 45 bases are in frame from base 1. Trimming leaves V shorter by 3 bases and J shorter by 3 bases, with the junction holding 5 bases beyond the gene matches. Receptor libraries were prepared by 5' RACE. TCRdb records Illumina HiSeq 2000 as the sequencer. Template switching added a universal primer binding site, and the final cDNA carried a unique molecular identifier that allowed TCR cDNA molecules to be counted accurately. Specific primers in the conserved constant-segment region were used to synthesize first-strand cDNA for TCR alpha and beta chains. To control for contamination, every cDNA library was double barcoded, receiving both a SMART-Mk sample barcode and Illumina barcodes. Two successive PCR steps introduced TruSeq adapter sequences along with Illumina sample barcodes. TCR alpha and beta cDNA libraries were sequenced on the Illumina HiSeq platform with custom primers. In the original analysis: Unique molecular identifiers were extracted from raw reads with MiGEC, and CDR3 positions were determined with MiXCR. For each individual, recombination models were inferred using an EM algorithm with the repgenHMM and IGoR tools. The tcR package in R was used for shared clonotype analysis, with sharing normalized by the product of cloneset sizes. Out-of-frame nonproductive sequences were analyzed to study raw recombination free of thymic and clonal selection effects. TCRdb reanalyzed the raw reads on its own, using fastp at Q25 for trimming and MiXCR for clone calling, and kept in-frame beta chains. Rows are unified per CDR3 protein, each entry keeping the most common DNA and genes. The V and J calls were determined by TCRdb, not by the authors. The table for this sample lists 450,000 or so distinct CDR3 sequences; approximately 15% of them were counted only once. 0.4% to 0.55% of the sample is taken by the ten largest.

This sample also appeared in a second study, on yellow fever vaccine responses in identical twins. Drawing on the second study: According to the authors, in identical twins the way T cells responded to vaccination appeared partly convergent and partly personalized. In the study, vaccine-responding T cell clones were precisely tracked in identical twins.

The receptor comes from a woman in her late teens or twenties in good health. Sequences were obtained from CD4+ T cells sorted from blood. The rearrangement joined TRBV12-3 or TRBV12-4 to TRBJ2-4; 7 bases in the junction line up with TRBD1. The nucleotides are TGTGCCAGCAGTTTCCAGGGGGTAGGCAAAAACATTCAGTACTTC. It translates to CASSFQGVGKNIQYF.